This is a list of T cell receptor beta chains from one sample in a study of cytotoxic CD8 clonotypes in ibrutinib-treated CLL. The method was immunoSEQ multiplex PCR; TCRdb's version includes in-frame clones alone and lacks a portion of them. The repertoire holds just under 70,000 clones, with 68% as singletons. Sequenced here: PBMCs, sampled after 12 months of ibrutinib treatment. The source of these receptors is a human donor with chronic lymphocytic leukemia. Both conserved end residues are part of each CDR3. The D gene is left open where the match is weak. Rows give clone size only sometimes, using once, few, many, or a class for an expanded clone.

j_call v_call d_call clone_size cdr3_nt cdr3_aa
TRBJ2-7 TRBV18 TRBD1 - TGTGCCAGCTCAGAGGGGACAGGCAGCTCCTACGAGCAGTACTTC CASSEGTGSSYEQYF
TRBJ2-7 TRBV30 - few TGTGCCTGGAGCCCACTGCTGGGGGCCGTGGAGCAGTACTTC CAWSPLLGAVEQYF
TRBJ2-3 TRBV2 TRBD1 - TGTGCCGATGGACAGGCTAGCACAGATACGCAGTATTTT CADGQASTDTQYF
TRBJ1-1 TRBV19 - - TGTGCCAGTATTCCGACTTTAGGGAGAGGAGCTTTCTTT CASIPTLGRGAFF
TRBJ2-7 TRBV30 TRBD1 few TGTGCCTGGCATAAAGGGGGCTTGGGGCTCTACGAGCAGTACTTC CAWHKGGLGLYEQYF
TRBJ2-1 TRBV10-3 - - TGTGCCATCAGGGGGGCTACCGGGAGCTCCTACAATGAGCAGTTCTTC CAIRGATGSSYNEQFF
TRBJ2-5 TRBV12-5 - once TGTGCTAGTGGTAATTTCGGAGGTCAAGAGACCCAGTACTTC CASGNFGGQETQYF
TRBJ1-5 TRBV19 TRBD1 few TGTGCCAGTACCCAATCGGCGGGACAGGGTACCGTTCAGCCCCAGCATTTT CASTQSAGQGTVQPQHF
TRBJ2-1 TRBV7-2 TRBD1 - TGTGCCAGCAGCTTAGTAGGGACAGCCTTAAATGAGCAGTTCTTC CASSLVGTALNEQFF
TRBJ2-3 TRBV7-2 - once TGTGCCAGCAGACCCTGGACGCCGGACTCTCGCACAGATACGCAGTATTTT CASRPWTPDSRTDTQYF
TRBJ1-4 TRBV27 TRBD1 - TGTGCCAGCAGGCGACAGGGGGAAAATGAAAAACTGTTTTTT CASRRQGENEKLFF
TRBJ1-3 TRBV7-6 - - TGTGCCAGCAGCTTGCGGTTAGGGGGAGACTCTGGAAACACCATATATTTT CASSLRLGGDSGNTIYF
TRBJ2-2 TRBV4-3 - - TGCGCCAGCAGCCAAGATATCGGCTACCTTCACGGGGAGCTGTTTTTT CASSQDIGYLHGELFF
TRBJ1-6 TRBV9 - few TGTGCCAGCAGCGTACTTGATTCACCCCTCCACTTT CASSVLDSPLHF
TRBJ2-5 TRBV30 - - TGTGCCTGGAACGAGGGCTCGAGGGAGACCCAGTACTTC CAWNEGSRETQYF
TRBJ2-1 TRBV19 TRBD1 - TGTGCCAGTAGCATAGACAGGGACCTTACTAATGAGCAGTTCTTC CASSIDRDLTNEQFF
TRBJ2-7 TRBV5-1 TRBD1 - TGCGCCAGCAGGGGGACAGCGCTCTACGAGCAGTACTTC CASRGTALYEQYF
TRBJ2-7 TRBV18 - - TGTGCCAGCTCGGCTAGGGTGTCTAACGAGCAGTACTTC CASSARVSNEQYF
TRBJ1-2 TRBV7-9 TRBD1 - TGTGCCAGCAGCCCTGAGACAGGGATTAGCTATGGCTACACCTTC CASSPETGISYGYTF
TRBJ2-5 TRBV7-2 - - TGTGCCAGCAGCTTGGGCGGGGTAGCGGAGACCCAGTACTTC CASSLGGVAETQYF
TRBJ1-5 TRBV19 - - TGTGCCAGTAGAACCCCAGGGAGAAGCAATCAGCCCCAGCATTTT CASRTPGRSNQPQHF
TRBJ2-4 TRBV30 TRBD1 - TGTGCCTGGAGCCTCACCCCGGGACAGCTTAGGTACTTC CAWSLTPGQLRYF
TRBJ2-2 TRBV30 - - TGTGCCTGGACCGGGACTCTCAACACCGGGGAGCTGTTTTTT CAWTGTLNTGELFF
TRBJ2-7 TRBV6-6 - - TGTGCCAGCAGTCCACAGGCCTACGAGCAGTACTTC CASSPQAYEQYF
TRBJ1-1 TRBV4-3 TRBD1 - TGCGCCAGCAGCCAAGTGCAGGGGGCTACAGCTTTCTTT CASSQVQGATAFF
TRBJ2-4 TRBV5-1 - - TGCGCCAGCAGCCCGGAGTCATTCCTGGGACCCGGAACACCTATAGCCAAAAACATTCAGTACTTC CASSPESFLGPGTPIAKNIQYF
TRBJ2-5 TRBV5-1 TRBD1 - TGCGCCAGCAGCTTGAGGGGACAGGGGGGAAAAGAGACCCAGTACTTC CASSLRGQGGKETQYF
TRBJ2-3 TRBV4-2 - - TGTGCCAGCAGCCATACCCTCACAGATACGCAGTATTTT CASSHTLTDTQYF
TRBJ2-1 TRBV11-2 TRBD1 - TGTGCCAGCAGCCACCAACTACCGGGACAGGGGATCGGTGAGCAGTTCTTC CASSHQLPGQGIGEQFF
TRBJ2-3 TRBV15 TRBD1 - TGTGCCACCAGCAGAGATCGAGGACAGGGGAGAGATACGCAGTATTTT CATSRDRGQGRDTQYF
TRBJ2-3 TRBV19 - - TGTGCCAGTAGTATGCTGGGGGCAGATACGCAGTATTTT CASSMLGADTQYF
TRBJ1-1 TRBV6-5 - few TGTGCCAGCAGTTACCAGAGGGGTGAAGCTTTCTTT CASSYQRGEAFF
TRBJ2-3 TRBV7-2 - - TGTGCCAGCAGCTCTGTCGGGGGGCTAAGCACAGATACGCAGTATTTT CASSSVGGLSTDTQYF
TRBJ2-7 TRBV14 - - TGTGCCAGCAGCCGGGGAAGACAGACCTACGAGCAGTACTTC CASSRGRQTYEQYF
TRBJ2-3 TRBV7-9 - - TGTGCCAGCAGCGCGGGACTGAACACAGATACGCAGTATTTT CASSAGLNTDTQYF
TRBJ1-4 TRBV5-6 - - TGTGCCAGCAGCCGAAACAGACAGAAACTGTTTTTT CASSRNRQKLFF
TRBJ1-5 TRBV12-5 - - TGTGCTAGTGGTTTGGTTTTGCACGGGAGGGGGGGTTTAAGTCAGCCCCAGCATTTT CASGLVLHGRGGLSQPQHF
TRBJ2-7 TRBV5-1 TRBD1 - TGCGCCAGCAGCGTCGAGCAGTGGACAGGGGTCGGCGAGCAGTACTTC CASSVEQWTGVGEQYF
TRBJ2-1 TRBV7-6 - - TGTGCCAGCAGCCCCCGGACTACCTACAATGAGCAGTTCTTC CASSPRTTYNEQFF
TRBJ1-2 TRBV5-1 - - TGCGCCAGCAGCTTTCGGGATAACTATGGCTACACCTTC CASSFRDNYGYTF
TRBJ2-2 TRBV2 - - TGTGCCAGCAGTGATACCATGAACACCGGGGAGCTGTTTTTT CASSDTMNTGELFF
TRBJ2-5 TRBV19 TRBD1 - TGTGCCAGTAGTTACGTAAGGGGAAACACGGGACAGGGAGAGACCCAGTACTTC CASSYVRGNTGQGETQYF
TRBJ1-5 TRBV25-1 - - TGTGCCAGCAGTGAGGGCAGGCCCCACTATCAGCCCCAGCATTTT CASSEGRPHYQPQHF
TRBJ1-1 TRBV6-6 - few TGTGCCAGCAGTTATTTGGGAGTGAACACTGAAGCTTTCTTT CASSYLGVNTEAFF
TRBJ2-7 TRBV7-9 - once TGTGCCAGCAGCTTAGCGGCAGGAGTCTCCTACGAGCAGTACTTC CASSLAAGVSYEQYF
TRBJ2-3 TRBV4-3 TRBD2 - TGCGCCAGCAGCCAAGATCGCGGGAGTTTGCGGACAGATACGCAGTATTTT CASSQDRGSLRTDTQYF
TRBJ2-7 TRBV27 - - TGTGCCAGCAGTTTACGCGCAGGGTTTTACGAGCAGTACTTC CASSLRAGFYEQYF
TRBJ2-5 TRBV20-1 - once TGCAGTGGGGACTACCAAGAGACCCAGTACTTC CSGDYQETQYF
TRBJ1-6 TRBV18 TRBD1 few TGTGCCAGCTCACCTCGGACAGGAACTTATAATTCACCCCTCCACTTT CASSPRTGTYNSPLHF
TRBJ2-1 TRBV6-5 TRBD2 - TGTGCCAGCAGCCGCGGGGGGGCCGTCGTCAATGAGCAGTTCTTC CASSRGGAVVNEQFF
TRBJ1-6 TRBV4-3 - - TGCGCCAGCAGCCAAGATTGGACAGTAGGGCATTCACCCCTCCACTTT CASSQDWTVGHSPLHF
TRBJ1-4 TRBV4-3 - - TGCGCCAGCAGCCAAGATGCCGCGGGGGCGCGCTCTAATGAAAAACTGTTTTTT CASSQDAAGARSNEKLFF
TRBJ1-2 TRBV4-3 - - TGCGCCAGCAGCCAAGGGGGGACTAACTATGGCTACACCTTC CASSQGGTNYGYTF